This T cell receptor (beta chain) stems from a study of control samples from healthy donors and cancer patients. V dropped 6 bases and J dropped 5 bases, with 26 bases sitting between them. Germline CDR1 is LNHDA and CDR2 is SQIVND (reference sequence). The CDR3 runs 18 residues. Produced via immunoSEQ multiplex PCR; TCRdb's table is partial and in-frame only. The sample yields around 51,000 clones, around 80% seen once. The rearrangement uses TRBV19 and TRBJ2-1, with D possibly TRBD1 on 6 matching bases. This receptor was taken from an older man in good health. Material for sequencing was blood. Here the CDR3 DNA reads TGTGCCAGTAGCATTCAAGGACAGCTGATTCCCCAGGACAATGAGCAGTTCTTC. It codes for CASSIQGQLIPQDNEQFF. Filled out from reference TRBV19 and TRBJ2-1, the complete variable domain reads DGGITQSPKYLFRKEGQNVTLSCEQNLNHDAMYWYRQDPGQGLRLIYYSQIVNDFQKGDIAEGYSVSREKKESFPLTVTSAQKNPTAFYLCASSIQGQLIPQDNEQFFGPGTRLTVL.